This T cell receptor beta chain stems from a study of Tregs in tolerant kidney transplant recipients. The CDR3 totals 14 residues. V shed 4 bases, J shed 5 bases, and the junction held 8 bases outside the gene matches. Germline CDR1 reads SGHKS; CDR2 reads YYEKEE (reference sequence). Here immunoSEQ multiplex PCR was the method, and the copy in TCRdb shows in-frame clones only, minus some. The sample carries roughly 69,000 clones, approximately 98% recorded once. Sample: Tregs from blood, taken before the transplant. The V call is TRBV5-5, the J call TRBJ2-5; 7 nucleotides agree with TRBD2. This TCR derives from a human donor who received a combined kidney and bone marrow transplant. Written as DNA, the CDR3 is TGTGCCAGCAGCCCAGGTGGAGCGGGGGAGACCCAGTACTTC. Its translation is CASSPGGAGETQYF.